This entry features one T cell receptor (beta chain) sequence. Profiled with immunoSEQ multiplex PCR; TCRdb holds only in-frame clones, not every one. The sample has around 80,000 clones, 70% to 90% seen once. This record belongs to a study of T cell responses to AZD1222 COVID-19 vaccine. The CDR3 has 18 amino acids. The germline V and J ends were trimmed by 4 bases and 3 bases, with 23 bases remaining between them. The germline V gene encodes CDR1 SGHRS and CDR2 YFSETQ. Specimen: peripheral blood, collected 28 days after the second AZD1222 dose. The chain employs TRBV5-1 and TRBJ2-4; the D gene is possibly TRBD2 (6 bases). This receptor was obtained from an adult who received the AZD1222 COVID-19 vaccine. The CDR3 region has the DNA TGCGCCAGCAGCCGCGGGGACGGGACTCACTACGACAAAAACATTCAGTACTTC. It encodes CASSRGDGTHYDKNIQYF.